The text below deals with one T cell receptor beta chain. Its antigen is currently unknown. These data come from a study of cytomegalovirus exposure and HLA in healthy donors. Study results and limitations: Sequencing likely caused a cluster of highly shared sequence variants. In an earlier analysis, about 90% or about 30%: the productive usage of most TCR beta V segments. At a 0.05 false discovery rate, a later analysis found about 17,000 TCR beta sequences to be associated with HLA alleles. A missense variant in DCLRE1C was later tied to TCR beta V- and J-gene trimming.

V was clipped by 2 bases and J by 1 base; unmatched bases: 4. The germline V gene encodes CDR1 SGDLS and CDR2 YYNGEE. The CDR3 has 15 residues. PCR primers comprised 60 Vbeta and 13 Jbeta primers. The table came from immunoSEQ multiplex PCR; TCRdb's copy has only in-frame clones and leaves some out. The sample table sets out under 250,000 clones. This TCR came from a girl aged 2 to 9 in good health and CMV-seropositive. The sample comprised PBMCs. The V and J genes are TRBV9 and TRBJ1-1, with 8 bases matching TRBD1. The CDR3: CASSVTGATNTEAFF. CDR3 nucleotide sequence: TGTGCCAGCAGCGTGACAGGGGCAACGAACACTGAAGCTTTCTTT.